Here is one T cell receptor (beta chain) with its context. The antigen is not known. These data come from a study of CD8 T cells in ankylosing spondylitis. There are 14 residues in the CDR3. The V gene's germline CDR1 is KGHDR and CDR2 SFDVKD. V lost 4 bases and J lost 9, with 14 bases in between. TCRdb called the 5' RACE reads again in MiXCR, with one record for every CDR3 protein. The sample has 470,000 or so distinct CDR3 sequences, roughly a quarter seen once. Whole-study results and caveats: Ankylosing spondylitis blood seemed to carry a telltale TCR beta motif made of several highly homologous variants.

The sample consisted of blood, either unsorted or a sorted T cell fraction (not recorded which). This clonotype originated in a male donor with ankylosing spondylitis. The chain joins TRBV24-1 to TRBJ2-2, with D tentatively TRBD2 (5 bases). CDR3 coding DNA: TGTGCCACCAGTGAAGGGAGATATGCCAGGGAGCTGTTTTTT. This gives the protein CATSEGRYARELFF.